A selection of T cell receptor beta chains follows, all from one sample in a study of CD8 T cells in ankylosing spondylitis. A single record per CDR3 protein comes from TCRdb applying MiXCR to the 5' RACE reads. The table lists 350,000 to 450,000 distinct CDR3 sequences, roughly a quarter of them singletons, with roughly 0.9% in the top ten. The sequenced sample consisted of blood, either unsorted or a sorted T cell fraction (not recorded which). These receptors originate from a male donor with ankylosing spondylitis. CDR3s include the opening cysteine and the closing phenylalanine or tryptophan. Clone size appears in some rows only: once, few, many, or a class for an expanded clone.

>TRBJ1-4|few|TRBV4-1
CASSQEGRDNEKLFF
>TRBJ1-5|few|TRBV5-1
CASSLDGQTNQPQHF
>TRBJ2-5|NA|TRBV28
CASSPGGDQETQYF
>TRBJ1-6|NA|TRBV7-9
CASSVGVSNSPLHF
>TRBJ2-3|NA|TRBV11-2
CASSYAGTGGPDTQYF
>TRBJ1-1|NA|TRBV12-3/TRBV12-4
CASSLGIGSGTEAFF
>TRBJ2-5|NA|TRBV7-6
CASSFMEETQYF
>TRBJ1-3|NA|TRBV20-1
CSATPGGSGNTIYF
>TRBJ1-1|NA|TRBV20-1
CSAKESTEAFF
>TRBJ1-5|NA|TRBV6-1
CASSEAGRLGPQHF
>TRBJ2-1|NA|TRBV2
CASSESRGGYNEQFF
>TRBJ1-1|NA|TRBV3-1
CASSLWTAYNTEAFF
>TRBJ2-1|NA|TRBV18
CASSPGKSSYNEQFF
>TRBJ2-5|few|TRBV6-1
CASTPGGQETQYF
>TRBJ1-2|few|TRBV5-1
CASSAGTGLNGYTF
>TRBJ2-1|NA|TRBV7-7
CASSQTLTGGGNEQFF
>TRBJ1-5|NA|TRBV15
CATSRVGQGLNQPQHF
>TRBJ2-2|NA|TRBV5-1
CASSLLDSPDTGELFF
>TRBJ2-4|few|TRBV11-3
CASSLTTNIQYF
>TRBJ1-1|few|TRBV5-1
CASSLAGEIEAFF
>TRBJ1-1|NA|TRBV12-3/TRBV12-4
CASSFSQNTEAFF
>TRBJ2-6|NA|TRBV25-1
CASSNRGTSGANVLTF
>TRBJ1-1|few|TRBV6-2/TRBV6-3
CASSSGQGGTEAFF
>TRBJ2-1|NA|TRBV12-3/TRBV12-4
CASSFQAPGEQFF
>TRBJ2-7|NA|TRBV11-2
CASSLGWVAGESYEQYF
>TRBJ1-5|few|TRBV5-1
CASSLWGDSNQPQHF
>TRBJ2-7|many|TRBV5-1
CASSSAGLSYEQYF
>TRBJ1-6|few|TRBV28
CASSKGLQGSYNSPLHF
>TRBJ2-2|NA|TRBV4-2
CASSQEQTSGGGELFF
>TRBJ1-4|few|TRBV7-2
CASSLAPGVELFF
>TRBJ1-2|NA|TRBV20-1
CSARDRSFGGYTF
>TRBJ2-3|NA|TRBV20-1
CSASLAVVRDTQYF
>TRBJ2-1|NA|TRBV6-1
CASSVRLAGAGGNEQFF
>TRBJ1-1|NA|TRBV12-3/TRBV12-4
CASSFLTAPEAFF
>TRBJ2-3|NA|TRBV20-1
CSAGRVDTQYF
>TRBJ1-1|NA|TRBV7-9
CASSLPTGSPNTEAFF
>TRBJ2-5|once|TRBV20-1
CSATGSGRETQYF
>TRBJ2-2|few|TRBV29-1
CVGDRSTGELFF
>TRBJ1-6|NA|TRBV20-1
CSGAISDNSPLHF
>TRBJ2-1|NA|TRBV15
CATSRARYEQFF
>TRBJ1-1|NA|TRBV5-1
CASHSSGTEAFF
>TRBJ1-2|NA|TRBV24-1
CATQGDYGYTF
>TRBJ1-5|few|TRBV20-1
CSATDGPYSNQPQHF